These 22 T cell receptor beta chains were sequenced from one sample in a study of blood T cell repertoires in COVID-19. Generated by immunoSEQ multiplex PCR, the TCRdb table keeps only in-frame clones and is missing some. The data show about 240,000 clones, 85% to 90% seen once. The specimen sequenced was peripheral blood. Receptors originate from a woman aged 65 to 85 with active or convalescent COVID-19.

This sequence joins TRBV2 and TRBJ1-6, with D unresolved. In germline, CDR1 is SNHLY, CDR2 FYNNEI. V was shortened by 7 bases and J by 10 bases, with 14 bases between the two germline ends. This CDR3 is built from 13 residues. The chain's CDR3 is CASNAPSGSPLHF. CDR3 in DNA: TGTGCCAGCAACGCCCCCTCCGGGTCACCCCTCCACTTT.

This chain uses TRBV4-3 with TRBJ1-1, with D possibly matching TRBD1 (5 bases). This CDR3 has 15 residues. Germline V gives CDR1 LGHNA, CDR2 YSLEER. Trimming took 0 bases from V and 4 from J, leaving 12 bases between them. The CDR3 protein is CASSQDVTVSTEAFF. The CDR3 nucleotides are TGCGCCAGCAGCCAAGACGTGACAGTCAGCACTGAAGCTTTCTTT.

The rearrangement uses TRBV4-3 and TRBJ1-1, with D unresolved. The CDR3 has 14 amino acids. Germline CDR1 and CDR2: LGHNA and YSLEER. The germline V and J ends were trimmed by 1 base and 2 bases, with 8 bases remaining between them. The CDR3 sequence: CASSQVRGNTEAFF. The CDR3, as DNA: TGCGCCAGCAGCCAAGTTCGCGGAAACACTGAAGCTTTCTTT.

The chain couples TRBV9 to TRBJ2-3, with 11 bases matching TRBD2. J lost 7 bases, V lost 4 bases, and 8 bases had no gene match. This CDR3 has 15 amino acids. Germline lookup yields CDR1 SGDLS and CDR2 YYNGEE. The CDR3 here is CASSSSGGIGNTQYF. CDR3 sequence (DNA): TGTGCCAGCAGCTCTAGCGGGGGGATTGGGAATACGCAGTATTTT.

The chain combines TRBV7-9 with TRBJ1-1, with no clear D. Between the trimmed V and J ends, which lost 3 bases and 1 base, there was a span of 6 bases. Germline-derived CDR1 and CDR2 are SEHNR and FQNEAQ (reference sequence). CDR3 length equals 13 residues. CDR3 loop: CASSFGSNTEAFF. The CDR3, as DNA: TGTGCCAGCAGCTTCGGGTCGAACACTGAAGCTTTCTTT.

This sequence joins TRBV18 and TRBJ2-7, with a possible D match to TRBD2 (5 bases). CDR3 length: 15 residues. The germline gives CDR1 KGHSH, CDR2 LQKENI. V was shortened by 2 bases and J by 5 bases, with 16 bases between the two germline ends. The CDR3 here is CASSPYRGLQDEQYF. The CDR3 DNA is TGTGCCAGCTCACCATATAGAGGGCTCCAGGACGAGCAGTACTTC. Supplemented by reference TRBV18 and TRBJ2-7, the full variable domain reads NAGVMQNPRHLVRRRGQEARLRCSPMKGHSHVYWYRQLPEEGLKFMVYLQKENIIDESGMPKERFSAEFPKEGPSILRIQQVVRGDSAAYFCASSPYRGLQDEQYFGPGTRLTVT.

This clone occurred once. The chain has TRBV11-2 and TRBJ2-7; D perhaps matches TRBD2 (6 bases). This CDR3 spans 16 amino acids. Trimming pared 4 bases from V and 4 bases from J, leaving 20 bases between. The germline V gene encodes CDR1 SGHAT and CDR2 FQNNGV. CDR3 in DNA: TGTGCCAGCAGCTCCAATCCGGGACTCCCTATTTACGAGCAGTACTTC. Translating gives CASSSNPGLPIYEQYF. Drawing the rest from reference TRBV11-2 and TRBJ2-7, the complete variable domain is EAGVAQSPRYKIIEKRQSVAFWCNPISGHATLYWYQQILGQGPKLLIQFQNNGVVDDSQLPKDRFSAERLKGVDSTLKIQPAKLEDSAVYLCASSSNPGLPIYEQYFGPGTRLTVT.

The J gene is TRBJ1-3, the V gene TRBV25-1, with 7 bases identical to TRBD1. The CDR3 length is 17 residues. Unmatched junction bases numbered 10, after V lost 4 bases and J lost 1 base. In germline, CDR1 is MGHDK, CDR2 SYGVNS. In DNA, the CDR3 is TGTGCCAGCAGTGCAAGACAGGGTGGAACTTCTGGAAACACCATATATTTT. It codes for CASSARQGGTSGNTIYF.

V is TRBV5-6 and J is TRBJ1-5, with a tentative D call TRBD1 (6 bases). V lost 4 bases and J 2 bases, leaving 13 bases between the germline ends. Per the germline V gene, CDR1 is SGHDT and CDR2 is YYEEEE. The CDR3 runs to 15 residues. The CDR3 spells CASSPGVRGNQPQHF. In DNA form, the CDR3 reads TGTGCCAGCAGCCCAGGGGTACGGGGCAATCAGCCCCAGCATTTT.

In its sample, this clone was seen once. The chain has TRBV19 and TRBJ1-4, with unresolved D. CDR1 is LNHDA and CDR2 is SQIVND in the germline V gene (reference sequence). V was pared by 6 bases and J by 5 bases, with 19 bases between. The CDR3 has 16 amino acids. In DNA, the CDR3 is TGTGCCAGTAGCCGGAGGCGGGGTAATGAGAATGAAAAACTGTTTTTT. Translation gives CASSRRRGNENEKLFF.

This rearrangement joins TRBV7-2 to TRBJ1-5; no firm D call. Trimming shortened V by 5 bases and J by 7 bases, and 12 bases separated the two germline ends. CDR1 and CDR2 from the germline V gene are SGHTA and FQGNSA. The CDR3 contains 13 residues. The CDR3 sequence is CASSPEVRQPQHF. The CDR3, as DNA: TGTGCCAGCAGCCCGGAAGTGAGGCAGCCCCAGCATTTT.

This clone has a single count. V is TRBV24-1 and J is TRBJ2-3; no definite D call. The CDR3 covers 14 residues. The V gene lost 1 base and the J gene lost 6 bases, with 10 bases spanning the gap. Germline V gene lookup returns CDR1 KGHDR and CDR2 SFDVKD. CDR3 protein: CATSDFVATDTQYF. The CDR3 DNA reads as TGTGCCACCAGTGATTTCGTAGCAACGGATACGCAGTATTTT.

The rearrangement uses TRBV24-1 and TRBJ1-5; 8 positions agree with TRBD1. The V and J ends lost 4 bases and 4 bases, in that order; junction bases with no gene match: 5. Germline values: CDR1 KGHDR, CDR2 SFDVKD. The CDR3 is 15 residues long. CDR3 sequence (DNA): TGTGCCACCAGTGACCCCGGGACAGGTAATCAGCCCCAGCATTTT. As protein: CATSDPGTGNQPQHF.

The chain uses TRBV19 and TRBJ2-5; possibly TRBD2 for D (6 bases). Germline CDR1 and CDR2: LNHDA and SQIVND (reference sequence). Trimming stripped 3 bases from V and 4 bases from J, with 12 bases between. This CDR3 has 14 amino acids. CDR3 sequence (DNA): TGTGCCAGTAGTATGGAGGGTCCAGGAGAGACCCAGTACTTC. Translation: CASSMEGPGETQYF. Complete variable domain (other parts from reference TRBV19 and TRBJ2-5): DGGITQSPKYLFRKEGQNVTLSCEQNLNHDAMYWYRQDPGQGLRLIYYSQIVNDFQKGDIAEGYSVSREKKESFPLTVTSAQKNPTAFYLCASSMEGPGETQYFGPGTRLLVL.

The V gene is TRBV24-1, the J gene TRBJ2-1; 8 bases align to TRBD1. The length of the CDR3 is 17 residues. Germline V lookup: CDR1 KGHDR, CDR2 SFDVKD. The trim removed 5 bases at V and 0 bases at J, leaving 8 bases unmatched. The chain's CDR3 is CATSADRGINSYNEQFF. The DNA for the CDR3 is TGTGCCACCAGTGCCGACAGGGGCATTAACTCCTACAATGAGCAGTTCTTC.

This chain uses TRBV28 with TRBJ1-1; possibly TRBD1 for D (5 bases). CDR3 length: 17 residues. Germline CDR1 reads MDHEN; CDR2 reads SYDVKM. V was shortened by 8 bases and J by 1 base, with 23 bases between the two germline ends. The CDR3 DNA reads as TGTGCCAGCCTTGGAATAAGGGGCCGAAAGACGAACACTGAAGCTTTCTTT. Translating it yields CASLGIRGRKTNTEAFF.

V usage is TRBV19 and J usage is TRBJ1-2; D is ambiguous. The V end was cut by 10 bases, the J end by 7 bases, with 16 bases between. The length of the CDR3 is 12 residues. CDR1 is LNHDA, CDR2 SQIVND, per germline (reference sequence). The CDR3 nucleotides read TGTGCCACCTCCCCGAGCGAGTCTGGCTACACCTTC. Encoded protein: CATSPSESGYTF.

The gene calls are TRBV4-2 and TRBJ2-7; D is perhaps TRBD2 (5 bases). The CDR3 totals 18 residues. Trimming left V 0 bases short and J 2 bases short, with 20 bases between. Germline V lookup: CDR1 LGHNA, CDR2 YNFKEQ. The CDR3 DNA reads TGTGCCAGCAGCCAAGATCTTCGGGGAAGGGAGACCCCCTACGAGCAGTACTTC. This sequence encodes CASSQDLRGRETPYEQYF.

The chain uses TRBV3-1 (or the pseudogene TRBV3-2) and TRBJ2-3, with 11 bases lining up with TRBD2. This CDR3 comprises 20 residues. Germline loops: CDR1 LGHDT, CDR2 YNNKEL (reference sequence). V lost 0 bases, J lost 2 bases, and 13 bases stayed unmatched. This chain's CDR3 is CASSQDCPSGGPRHTDTQYF. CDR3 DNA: TGTGCCAGCAGCCAAGACTGTCCTAGCGGGGGGCCGAGGCACACAGATACGCAGTATTTT.

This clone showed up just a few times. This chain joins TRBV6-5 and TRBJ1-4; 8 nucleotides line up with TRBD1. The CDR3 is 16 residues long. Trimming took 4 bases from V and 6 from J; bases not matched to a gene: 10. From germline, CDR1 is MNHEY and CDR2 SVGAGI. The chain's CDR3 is CASSSTYRGFYEKLFF. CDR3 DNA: TGTGCCAGCAGTTCTACCTACAGGGGGTTTTATGAAAAACTGTTTTTT.

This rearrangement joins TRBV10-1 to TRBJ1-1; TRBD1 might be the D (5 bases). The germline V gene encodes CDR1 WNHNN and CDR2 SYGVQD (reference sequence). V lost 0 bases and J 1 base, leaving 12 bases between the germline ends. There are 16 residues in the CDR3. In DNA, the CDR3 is TGCGCCAGCAGTGAGTCGACCCCTCAGGGGAACACTGAAGCTTTCTTT. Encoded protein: CASSESTPQGNTEAFF.

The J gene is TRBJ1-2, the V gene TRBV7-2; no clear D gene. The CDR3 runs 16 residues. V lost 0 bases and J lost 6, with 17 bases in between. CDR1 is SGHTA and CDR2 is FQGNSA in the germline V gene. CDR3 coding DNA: TGTGCCAGCAGCTTAGCGTGGGCATCCGCGGGAGATGGCTACACCTTC. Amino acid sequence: CASSLAWASAGDGYTF.